One and the same sample provided the 32 T cell receptor beta chains below, sequenced in a study of T cells in Graves' hyperthyroidism and ophthalmopathy. Authors of the study amplified TCR beta CDR3 regions from RNA transcripts. Using the HTBI primer set, a first-round RT-PCR was run on the TCR CDR3. TCRdb reprocessed the multiplex PCR reads via MiXCR and lists one record per CDR3 protein. In the table there are fewer than 350,000 distinct CDR3 sequences, less than 20% of which are singletons. Specimen: blood. The receptors were sampled from a woman in her forties with Graves' ophthalmopathy.

This clonotype was seen repeatedly, ten times or more. The V and J genes are TRBV5-6 and TRBJ2-5; D not resolved. V was trimmed by 3 bases and J by 4 bases, leaving 10 bases between them. CDR1 and CDR2 (germline): SGHDT, YYEEEE. The CDR3 totals 13 residues. The CDR3 loop is CASSYRAVETQYF. In nucleotides, the CDR3 is TGTGCCAGCAGCTACCGGGCCGTAGAGACCCAGTACTTC.

This clonotype was counted many times. The J gene is TRBJ1-2, the V gene TRBV2; no definite D call. There are 10 residues in the CDR3. V was pared by 6 bases and J by 6 bases, with 5 bases between. Germline CDR1 reads SNHLY; CDR2 reads FYNNEI. CDR3 sequence (DNA): TGTGCCAGCAGGGGGAATGGCTACACCTTC. Residues: CASRGNGYTF.

In this sample, this clonotype turned up many times. J is TRBJ2-7 and V is TRBV6-5; D unclear. This CDR3 contains 14 residues. Looked up from germline, CDR1 is MNHEY and CDR2 is SVGAGI. V lost 0 bases, J lost 2 bases, and 8 bases lay in between. CDR3 region: CASSYSDRPYEQYF. Written as DNA, the CDR3 is TGTGCCAGCAGTTACTCGGACCGCCCCTACGAGCAGTACTTC.

This clonotype was seen many times. The chain carries TRBV28 and TRBJ1-1, with D possibly TRBD1 on 6 matching bases. The ends were cut back, 5 bases at V and 8 bases at J, with 12 bases in the middle. This CDR3 is built from 12 residues. Germline assignment: CDR1 MDHEN and CDR2 SYDVKM. CDR3 sequence: CASSRYRVEAFF. DNA of the CDR3: TGTGCCAGCAGTAGGTACAGGGTCGAAGCTTTCTTT. The full variable domain, with the rest looked up from reference TRBV28 and TRBJ1-1, is DVKVTQSSRYLVKRTGEKVFLECVQDMDHENMFWYRQDPGLGLRLIYFSYDVKMKEKGDIPEGYSVSREKKERFSLILESASTNQTSMYLCASSRYRVEAFFGQGTRLTVV.

Ten or more counts support this clonotype. The chain recombines TRBV29-1 with TRBJ2-7; no clear D. Trimming left V 7 bases short and J 0 bases short, with 10 bases between. Germline loops: CDR1 SQVTM, CDR2 ANQGSEA. The CDR3 runs 12 residues. The CDR3 reads CSASRDSYEQYF. The CDR3 nucleotides are TGCAGCGCCTCTAGGGACTCCTACGAGCAGTACTTC.

This clonotype was counted a few times. The chain links TRBV27 to TRBJ2-7; D call uncertain. V dropped 5 bases and J dropped 2 bases, with 10 bases sitting between them. Looked up from germline, CDR1 is MNHEY and CDR2 is SMNVEV (reference sequence). The CDR3 is 13 residues long. CDR3: CASSRLETYEQYF. As DNA, the CDR3 is TGTGCCAGCAGTCGCCTTGAGACCTACGAGCAGTACTTC.

The chain has TRBV27 and TRBJ2-7; TRBD1 agrees at 11 bases. Germline CDR1 MNHEY, CDR2 SMNVEV (reference sequence). CDR3 size: 17 residues. V shed 5 bases, J shed 0 bases, and the junction held 9 bases outside the gene matches. CDR3: CASSRGQGAPRSYEQYF. CDR3 nucleotide sequence: TGTGCCAGCAGTAGAGGACAGGGGGCCCCACGCTCCTACGAGCAGTACTTC.

This clonotype showed up just a few times. This chain uses TRBV4-1 with TRBJ2-7; the match to TRBD1 covers 7 bases. From germline, CDR1 is MGHRA and CDR2 YSYEKL. Trimming at V came to 2 bases and at J to 7 bases, leaving 17 bases not matched to a gene. The CDR3 has 17 amino acids. The CDR3 loop reads CASSQLYRDSKMGEQYF. The CDR3 DNA is TGCGCCAGCAGCCAACTATACCGGGACAGTAAAATGGGAGAGCAGTACTTC.

The CDR3 coding sequence is TGCAGTGCTAGCCCACAGGTTTACGAGCAGTACTTC. Amino acids: CSASPQVYEQYF. This chain links TRBV20-1 with TRBJ2-7; D might be TRBD1 (5 bases). In germline, CDR1 is DFQATT, CDR2 SNEGSKA (reference sequence). Trimming stripped 3 bases from V and 4 bases from J, with 10 bases between. The CDR3 is 12 amino acids.

This clonotype was detected ten times or more. J is TRBJ1-2 and V is TRBV29-1; 7 bases agree with TRBD1. The CDR3 extends over 12 amino acids. In germline, CDR1 is SQVTM, CDR2 ANQGSEA. The V gene end was trimmed by 4 bases and the J gene end by 6 bases; junction bases not matched to a gene: 5. In DNA, the CDR3 is TGCAGCGTTGTGGAACAGGGGAATGGCTACACCTTC. As protein: CSVVEQGNGYTF.

This rearrangement joins TRBV5-1 to TRBJ1-2; maybe TRBD1 (5 bases). Looked up from germline, CDR1 is SGHRS and CDR2 is YFSETQ. The V and J ends lost 3 bases and 12 bases respectively, with 15 bases between them. The CDR3 is 12 residues long. The CDR3 is CASSSGDSPDTF. CDR3 in DNA: TGCGCCAGCAGCTCGGGCGACAGCCCAGACACCTTC.

Comment on this clonotype: This may be a read error, as it is one base from a much larger clone. Here the CDR3 reads CATNRDSNRGLLGNTIYF. CDR3 sequence (DNA): TGTGCCACCAACAGAGATAGTAACAGGGGATTACTCGGAAACACCATATATTTT. The V and J genes are TRBV15 and TRBJ1-3; TRBD1 matches at 7 bases. CDR3 size: 18 residues. The V gene's germline CDR1 is LNHNV and CDR2 YYDKDF (reference sequence). Together with reference TRBV15 and TRBJ1-3, the CDR3 gives the full variable domain: DAMVIQNPRYQVTQFGKPVTLSCSQTLNHNVMYWYQQKSSQAPKLLFHYYDKDFNNEADTPDNFQSRRPNTSFCFLDIRSPGLGDTAMYLCATNRDSNRGLLGNTIYFGEGSWLTVV.

This clonotype was counted at least ten times. With a far larger clone one base away, a read error is the likely cause. The chain links TRBV7-9 to TRBJ2-7, with 7 bases identical to TRBD1. Per germline, CDR1 SEHNR and CDR2 FQNEAQ (reference sequence). CDR3 length equals 13 residues. Trimming took 7 bases from V and 0 from J; bases not matched to a gene: 3. For the CDR3, the DNA is TGTGCCAGCACCCGGGACAGCTCCTACGAGCAGTACTTC. This codes for CASTRDSSYEQYF.

This clonotype was detected only a few times. This chain connects TRBV3-1 to TRBJ1-2; TRBD1 agrees at 7 bases. Looked up from germline, CDR1 is LGHDT and CDR2 is YNNKEL (reference sequence). This CDR3 region has 14 residues. Germline trimming cut 5 bases from V and 5 bases from J; bases unmatched to any gene: 8. As DNA, the CDR3 is TGTGCCAGCAGCGATACGACAGGGCCTTATGGCTACACCTTC. It yields the protein CASSDTTGPYGYTF.

This clonotype was found many times. In nucleotides, the CDR3 is TGTGCCAGCAGCCCACAGGGGATAGCGGGAACCTACGAGCAGTACTTC. Its protein is CASSPQGIAGTYEQYF. This chain connects TRBV6-5 to TRBJ2-7; perhaps TRBD2 as D (8 bases). The V end was cut by 6 bases, the J end by 2 bases, with 20 bases between. Per germline, CDR1 MNHEY and CDR2 SVGAGI. CDR3 length: 16 amino acids.

The rearrangement links TRBV10-3 to TRBJ1-1; TRBD1 matches 8 bases. Germline CDR1 reads ENHRY; CDR2 reads SYGVKD. This CDR3 region has 14 residues. J lost 1 base, V lost 7 bases, and 5 bases had no gene match. The CDR3 DNA reads TGTGCCATCACCCGGGACAGGCAGAACACTGAAGCTTTCTTT. Translation gives CAITRDRQNTEAFF.

This clonotype was detected ten times or more. The CDR3 protein is CSATGSGTTIYEQYF. The DNA of the CDR3 is TGCAGTGCAACAGGATCCGGGACAACCATCTACGAGCAGTACTTC. The chain employs TRBV20-1 and TRBJ2-7; the D gene is possibly TRBD1 (6 bases). The CDR3 contains 15 residues. In germline, CDR1 is DFQATT, CDR2 SNEGSKA (reference sequence). Deletions cut 6 bases from V and 3 bases from J, with 21 bases between.

This clonotype was seen ten or more times. J is TRBJ2-2 and V is TRBV19; no clear D. CDR3 size: 14 residues. V was shortened by 4 bases and J by 0 bases, with 6 bases between the two germline ends. Germline V gives CDR1 LNHDA, CDR2 SQIVND (reference sequence). The CDR3 reads CASSTGANTGELFF. In DNA, the CDR3 is TGTGCCAGTAGTACTGGCGCGAACACCGGGGAGCTGTTTTTT.

The chain employs TRBV20-1 and TRBJ2-7; 9 nucleotides agree with TRBD1. This CDR3 region has 14 residues. Germline-derived CDR1 and CDR2 are DFQATT and SNEGSKA (reference sequence). The V gene end was trimmed by 1 base and the J gene end by 6 bases; junction bases not matched to a gene: 7. The CDR3 protein is CSARGGQGIGEQYF. In nucleotides, the CDR3 is TGCAGTGCTAGAGGGGGACAGGGCATAGGCGAGCAGTACTTC.

This sequence joins TRBV6-1 and TRBJ1-1; D not resolved. Germline-derived CDR1 and CDR2 are MNHNS and SASEGT. V lost 8 bases and J 1 base, leaving 17 bases between the germline ends. This CDR3 spans 15 amino acids. The CDR3 bases are TGTGCCAGCGGATCCCCAGCCCTGGAGAACACTGAAGCTTTCTTT. Translating it yields CASGSPALENTEAFF.

This clonotype was found many times. V is TRBV15 and J is TRBJ2-5, with 9 bases aligning to TRBD2. Germline V gene sequence: CDR1 LNHNV, CDR2 YYDKDF (reference sequence). The CDR3 is made up of 16 amino acids. V gave up 1 base and J gave up 5 bases; unmatched junction bases: 8. The CDR3 loop is CATSRGPPSGIETQYF. In DNA, the CDR3 is TGTGCCACCAGCAGAGGTCCGCCTAGCGGGATTGAGACCCAGTACTTC. The whole variable domain, remainder taken from reference TRBV15 and TRBJ2-5, is DAMVIQNPRYQVTQFGKPVTLSCSQTLNHNVMYWYQQKSSQAPKLLFHYYDKDFNNEADTPDNFQSRRPNTSFCFLDIRSPGLGDTAMYLCATSRGPPSGIETQYFGPGTRLLVL.

This clonotype was counted at least ten times. The chain links TRBV27 to TRBJ2-7; D uncertain. Germline-derived CDR1 and CDR2 are MNHEY and SMNVEV (reference sequence). There are 14 residues in the CDR3. V lost 2 bases to trimming and J lost 2 bases, with 10 bases between them. The CDR3 here is CASSLRQPPYEQYF. As DNA, the CDR3 is TGTGCCAGCAGTTTAAGGCAGCCCCCCTACGAGCAGTACTTC.

This clonotype appeared many times. The gene calls are TRBV12-5 and TRBJ1-1; D ambiguous. CDR1 and CDR2 from the germline V gene are LGHNT and FRNRAP. The V end was cut by 5 bases, the J end by 2 bases, with 9 bases between. The CDR3 sequence is 13 residues long. DNA for the CDR3: TGTGCTAGTGGTGAGGACGGCAACACTGAAGCTTTCTTT. Translated, it gives CASGEDGNTEAFF.

This clonotype was observed a few times. The genes are TRBV12-3 or TRBV12-4 and TRBJ1-5; TRBD1 matches 8 bases. CDR3 length: 15 amino acids. V shed 6 bases, J shed 1 base, and the junction held 5 bases outside the gene matches. The CDR3 protein is CASRLQGVSNQPQHF. CDR3 bases: TGTGCCAGCAGGTTACAGGGGGTGAGCAATCAGCCCCAGCATTTT.

This clonotype showed up many times. The rearrangement uses TRBV6-5 and TRBJ2-7; weak D call: TRBD2 (6 bases). This CDR3 region has 14 residues. Germline assignment: CDR1 MNHEY and CDR2 SVGAGI. Trimming removed 0 bases at V and 2 bases at J, with 8 bases between. CDR3 loop: CASSYSSGPYEQYF. CDR3 nucleotide sequence: TGTGCCAGCAGTTACTCTAGCGGCCCCTACGAGCAGTACTTC.

At least ten counts were recorded for this clonotype. J is TRBJ2-5 and V is TRBV27, with 8 bases identical to TRBD2. The CDR3 is 14 amino acids. CDR1 MNHEY and CDR2 SMNVEV come from the germline V gene (reference sequence). Unmatched junction bases numbered 12, after V lost 10 bases and J lost 5 bases. The CDR3 DNA follows: TGTGCCACCGGGGGGGTAGGGACTGGGGAGACCCAGTACTTC. Its protein is CATGGVGTGETQYF.

This clonotype was seen at least ten times. J is TRBJ1-5 and V is TRBV5-5, with unresolved D. The CDR3 covers 15 residues. Per germline, CDR1 SGHKS and CDR2 YYEKEE (reference sequence). V was cut by 1 base and J by 0 bases, with 8 bases left in between. The CDR3 here is CASSLRYPSNQPQHF. The CDR3 DNA follows: TGTGCCAGCAGCTTGAGGTACCCTAGCAATCAGCCCCAGCATTTT.

The chain employs TRBV6-1 and TRBJ1-2; D is perhaps TRBD1 (6 bases). Germline-derived CDR1 and CDR2 are MNHNS and SASEGT. This CDR3 has 15 residues. V lost 5 bases to trimming and J lost 2 bases, with 15 bases between them. The chain's CDR3 is CASSQTRDTNYGYTF. Written as DNA, the CDR3 is TGTGCCAGCAGTCAAACCAGGGACACGAACTATGGCTACACCTTC.

This clonotype was observed many times. The CDR3: CSAGPNWMSYEQYF. The CDR3 nucleotides are TGCAGTGCTGGACCAAACTGGATGAGTTACGAGCAGTACTTC. The gene calls are TRBV20-1 and TRBJ2-7; no firm D call. CDR1 is DFQATT, CDR2 SNEGSKA, per germline (reference sequence). The ends were cut back, 5 bases at V and 4 bases at J, with 18 bases in the middle. This CDR3 is 14 amino acids long.

Comment on this clonotype: This could be a read error, since a much larger clone is one nucleotide away. V gene TRBV27 combines with J gene TRBJ2-7; the D gene is possibly TRBD2 (5 bases). CDR1 and CDR2 (germline): MNHEY, SMNVEV (reference sequence). The CDR3 has 15 amino acids. The CDR3 sequence: CVSSPSRTAFYEQYF. The CDR3 region has the DNA TGTGTCAGCAGTCCAAGTCGGACTGCCTTCTACGAGCAGTACTTC.

This clonotype was found many times. The chain recombines TRBV7-1 with TRBJ1-5; no definite D call. TRBV7-1 is an open reading frame, and its role is uncertain. V lost 2 bases and J 0 bases, leaving 23 bases between the germline ends. This CDR3 is 20 amino acids long. This chain's CDR3 is CASSSRTAGSLVYSNQPQHF. The CDR3 nucleotides read TGTGCCAGCAGCTCACGGACCGCCGGATCGTTAGTATATAGCAATCAGCCCCAGCATTTT.

This clonotype appeared many times. The chain has TRBV29-1 and TRBJ1-2, with 11 bases matching TRBD1. CDR3 size: 13 residues. J was trimmed by 7 bases and V by 4 bases; bases with no gene match: 5. From germline, CDR1 is SQVTM and CDR2 ANQGSEA. CDR3 bases: TGCAGCGTTGTGGACAGGGGGCTTTCTGGCTACACCTTC. It specifies CSVVDRGLSGYTF.